This paragraph covers one T cell receptor (beta chain) sequence. V was clipped by 0 bases and J by 5 bases; unmatched bases: 9. Germline assignment: CDR1 LGHNA and CDR2 YSLEER. CDR3 length equals 16 residues. Naive CD8 cells comprised CD45RO-negative, CCR7-positively selected cells, excluding terminally differentiated effector memory CD45RA+ cells. The data derive from a study of shared clonotypes between healthy human individuals. Turning to the study itself: Plates per donor: three CD4 naive, three CD4 memory, two CD8 naive, one CD8 memory.

The method was immunoSEQ multiplex PCR; TCRdb's version includes in-frame clones alone and lacks a portion of them. Among some 1,900,000 clones listed, roughly 95% were seen once. The chain couples TRBV4-3 to TRBJ2-5, with 7 bases aligning to TRBD2. This clonotype was obtained from a man between 18 and 29 years old in good health. The sequenced sample was naive CD8+ T cells sorted from blood. DNA for the CDR3: TGCGCCAGCAGCCAAGATCTAAGCGGGATTTCTGAGACCCAGTACTTC. This codes for CASSQDLSGISETQYF.